This entry concerns a single T cell receptor beta chain. This specimen belongs to a study of T cell responses to AZD1222 COVID-19 vaccine. The protocol was immunoSEQ multiplex PCR, while the TCRdb copy is restricted to in-frame clones and leaves out a portion. The repertoire holds about 160,000 clones, with approximately 94% as singletons. The origin of this receptor is an adult who received the AZD1222 COVID-19 vaccine. Specimen: peripheral blood, collected 28 days after the second AZD1222 dose.

CDR3: CASSRRDAEIPYYEQYF. The CDR3 DNA follows: TGTGCCAGCAGTCGAAGGGACGCCGAGATACCCTACTACGAGCAGTACTTC. The chain combines TRBV5-5 with TRBJ2-7; either TRBD1 or TRBD2 may supply D (5 bases each). V lost 5 bases and J 3 bases, leaving 24 bases between the germline ends. This CDR3 has 17 residues. From germline, CDR1 is SGHKS and CDR2 YYEKEE (reference sequence). Full variable domain (remainder filled in from reference TRBV5-5 and TRBJ2-7): DAGVTQSPTHLIKTRGQQVTLRCSPISGHKSVSWYQQVLGQGPQFIFQYYEKEERGRGNFPDRFSARQFPNYSSELNVNALLLGDSALYLCASSRRDAEIPYYEQYFGPGTRLTVT.